Reported below is one T cell receptor (beta chain). Its antigen is undetermined. The source of the sample is a study of Ad26.COV2.S vaccination and SARS-CoV-2 variants. Study in general: Ad26.COV2.S given intramuscularly, once or twice 56 days apart.

Libraries were prepared by immunoSEQ multiplex PCR; TCRdb keeps only in-frame clonotypes and omits some of them. Of about 350,000 clones listed, more than 85% are singletons. Study-level findings and limits: People given the vaccine had a wider spike-specific TCR breadth than placebo recipients did. It was reported that spike-specific CD8+ and CD4+ T cell responses were substantially broad after vaccination.

The sample's treatment: around 19 received Ad26.COV2.S at low or high dose, single or two shots; 5 received placebo; per-sample allocation not given. Day 63 after the first injection of vaccine or placebo was the sampling time. What was given as vaccine was an Ad26 vector encoding Wuhan-strain SARS-CoV-2 spike. The sequence derives from a person between 18 and 59 years old who received the Ad26.COV2.S COVID-19 vaccine or a placebo. Sequencing was performed on peripheral blood, taken in a trial of Ad26.COV2.S vaccine versus placebo.

This CDR3 reads CAWSPDRVNYGYTF. CDR3 nucleotides: TGTGCCTGGAGTCCGGACAGGGTAAACTATGGCTACACCTTC. J is TRBJ1-2 and V is TRBV30, with 8 bases aligning to TRBD1. In germline, CDR1 is GTSNPN, CDR2 SVGIG (reference sequence). J gave up 2 bases and V 2 bases, and 4 bases lay outside the gene matches. This CDR3 has 14 amino acids.